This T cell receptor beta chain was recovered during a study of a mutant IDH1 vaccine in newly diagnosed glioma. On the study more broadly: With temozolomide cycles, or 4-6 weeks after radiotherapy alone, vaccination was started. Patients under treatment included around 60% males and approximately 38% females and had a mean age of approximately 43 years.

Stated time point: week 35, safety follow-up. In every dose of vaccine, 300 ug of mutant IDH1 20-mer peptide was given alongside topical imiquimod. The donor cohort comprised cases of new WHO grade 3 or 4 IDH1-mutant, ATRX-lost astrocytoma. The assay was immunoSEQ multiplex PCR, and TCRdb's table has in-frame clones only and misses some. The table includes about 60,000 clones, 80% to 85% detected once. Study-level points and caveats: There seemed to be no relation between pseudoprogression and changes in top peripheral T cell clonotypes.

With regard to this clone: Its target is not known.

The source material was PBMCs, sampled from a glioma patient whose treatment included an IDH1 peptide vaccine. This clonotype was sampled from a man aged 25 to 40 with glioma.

The CDR3 sequence is CASSEMGQSTTDTQYF. DNA of the CDR3: TGTGCCAGCAGTGAAATGGGACAGTCCACCACAGATACGCAGTATTTT. J is TRBJ2-3 and V is TRBV6-1; TRBD1 matches 7 bases. CDR3 length equals 16 residues. Germline loops: CDR1 MNHNS, CDR2 SASEGT. Unmatched junction bases numbered 7, after V lost 2 bases and J lost 2 bases.